Given below is one T cell receptor (beta chain) in context. Its cognate antigen is unknown. Method: immunoSEQ multiplex PCR; TCRdb's copy keeps in-frame clones and lacks some. In the table there are 20,000 or so clones, 76% of which are singletons. The data were taken from a study of vaccination effects on CD4 cells after COVID-19. Antigen-specific CD4+ T cells expanded by the ViraFEST assay with viral peptide pools were then sequenced. Culture lasted 10 days before CD4+ T cell isolation. Vaccinated participants had no history of SARS-CoV-2 infection and tested negative for nucleocapsid antibodies. V lost 11 bases and J lost 0; bases outside the gene matches: 9. Germline CDR1 reads SNHLY; CDR2 reads FYNNEI. CDR3 length equals 14 residues.

This chain joins TRBV2 and TRBJ2-7; TRBD2 aligns across 8 bases. The receptor comes from a human donor who received a COVID-19 vaccine. The starting material was CD4+ T cells from PBMCs cultured with HCoV-NL63 spike peptides, obtained before COVID-19 vaccination. The CDR3 spells CAASSGPNSYEQYF. CDR3 sequence (DNA): TGTGCCGCGTCTAGCGGGCCCAACTCCTACGAGCAGTACTTC.